The entry that follows covers one T cell receptor (beta chain) sequence. V was trimmed by 2 bases and J by 4 bases, leaving 11 bases between them. Germline V lookup: CDR1 ENHRY, CDR2 SYGVKD. The CDR3 is made up of 14 amino acids. The data belong to a study of blood T cell repertoires in COVID-19. Whole-study context: From the United States, Italy and Spain came samples of acute and convalescent COVID-19. T cells, B-cell-depleted T cells, or PBMCs supplied cDNA or gDNA.

Authors' processing steps: Estimation of nucleated cell counts relied on the amplification of reference gene primers. Using immunoSEQ multiplex PCR, the repertoire was profiled, and TCRdb retains in-frame clones only, with some absent. V, J and clone size reflect that table, while D and trimming were determined from the DNA. The sample holds fewer than 150,000 clones, over 70% seen once. Sequencing was performed on peripheral blood. This chain joins TRBV10-3 and TRBJ1-2; D gene ambiguous. This TCR derives from a woman in her 70s with acute or convalescent COVID-19. The CDR3 region has the DNA TGTGCCATCAGTGAGAGGGAGCGTAGCTATGGCTACACCTTC. Its translation is CAISERERSYGYTF.